A single sample is the source of the 11 T cell receptor beta chains below, sequenced in a study of OX40 agonist ivuxolimab in advanced cancers. The table came from immunoSEQ multiplex PCR; TCRdb's copy has only in-frame clones and leaves some out. The data show roughly 23,000 clones, over 80% seen once. The specimen comprised CD4+ or CD8+ T cells sorted from blood, sampled in a trial of the OX40 agonist ivuxolimab. These receptors were collected from an adult with an advanced solid tumor such as melanoma, head and neck, liver or kidney cancer.

Written as DNA, the CDR3 is TGTGCCAGCAGCCACCGGACGGGGAACACTGAAGCTTTCTTT. This translates into CASSHRTGNTEAFF. The chain employs TRBV7-9 and TRBJ1-1; D gene unclear. Trimming removed 5 bases from V and 1 base from J, with 11 bases in between. The CDR3 extends over 14 amino acids. Germline lookup yields CDR1 SEHNR and CDR2 FQNEAQ (reference sequence).

The chain is built from TRBV7-2 and TRBJ2-5; D remains ambiguous. Germline V CDR1 and CDR2: SGHTA, FQGNSA. CDR3 size: 14 residues. V was trimmed by 3 bases and J by 1 base, leaving 9 bases between them. The CDR3 here is CASSFTSGQETQYF. Written as DNA, the CDR3 is TGTGCCAGCAGCTTCACGTCGGGCCAAGAGACCCAGTACTTC.

The rearrangement joins TRBV7-8 to TRBJ2-5, with TRBD2 matching 8 bases. The junction had 12 bases not matched to a gene; V was cut back by 1 base and J by 2 bases. The germline V gene has CDR1 SGHVS and CDR2 FQNEAQ. This CDR3 is 18 amino acids long. CDR3 region: CASSLGGLETRRQETQYF. For the CDR3, the DNA is TGTGCCAGCAGCTTAGGGGGACTAGAAACACGTCGTCAAGAGACCCAGTACTTC.

A single count supports this clone. In the same sample, other DNA sequences code for this CDR3. The V call is TRBV7-2, the J call TRBJ2-1; no reliable D call. Germline-derived CDR1 and CDR2 are SGHTA and FQGNSA. This CDR3 has 12 residues. The V end lost 3 bases, the J end lost 2 bases, and 2 bases lay between the germline ends. Here the CDR3 reads CASSLAYNEQFF. The CDR3, as DNA: TGTGCCAGCAGCTTGGCCTACAATGAGCAGTTCTTC.

This chain joins TRBV4-2 and TRBJ1-3, with D hard to call. From germline, CDR1 is LGHNA and CDR2 YNFKEQ. V lost 1 base to trimming and J lost 0 bases, with 10 bases between them. The CDR3 has 16 residues. The CDR3 here is CASSQVETSSGNTIYF. CDR3 DNA sequence: TGTGCCAGCAGCCAAGTGGAAACCAGCTCTGGAAACACCATATATTTT.

This clone was counted once. This chain connects TRBV29-1 to TRBJ2-3; 12 bases align to TRBD2. This CDR3 is 16 amino acids long. Germline CDR1 reads SQVTM; CDR2 reads ANQGSEA. V lost 5 bases, J lost 1 base, and 7 bases stayed unmatched. The DNA of the CDR3 is TGCAGCGTTCTTCCCCTAGCGGGAGGGGGCACAGATACGCAGTATTTT. This gives the protein CSVLPLAGGGTDTQYF.

This chain connects TRBV25-1 to TRBJ2-1, with a possible D match to TRBD1 (6 bases). Trimming removed 1 base from V and 3 bases from J, with 10 bases in between. The CDR3 runs 15 residues. Germline loops: CDR1 MGHDK, CDR2 SYGVNS. This chain's CDR3 is CASSESGVHYNEQFF. The CDR3 DNA sequence: TGTGCCAGCAGTGAATCAGGGGTTCACTACAATGAGCAGTTCTTC.

This chain links TRBV7-9 with TRBJ1-4; D unresolved. This CDR3 is built from 12 residues. V lost 6 bases to trimming and J lost 8 bases, with 10 bases between them. CDR1 and CDR2 (germline): SEHNR, FQNEAQ (reference sequence). The CDR3 sequence: CASSQDYEKLFF. CDR3 nucleotide sequence: TGTGCCAGCAGTCAAGATTACGAAAAACTGTTTTTT. The full variable domain, with the rest looked up from reference TRBV7-9 and TRBJ1-4, is DTGVSQNPRHKITKRGQNVTFRCDPISEHNRLYWYRQTLGQGPEFLTYFQNEAQLEKSRLLSDRFSAERPKGSFSTLEIQRTEQGDSAMYLCASSQDYEKLFFGSGTQLSVL.

This chain joins TRBV18 and TRBJ1-2, with D possibly TRBD1 on 5 matching bases. CDR1 and CDR2 (germline): KGHSH, LQKENI. V was cut by 1 base and J by 4 bases, with 7 bases left in between. The CDR3 runs 13 residues. The CDR3 sequence: CASSPRDGYGYTF. The CDR3 DNA reads TGTGCCAGCTCACCACGGGACGGCTATGGCTACACCTTC.

This sequence joins TRBV5-1 and TRBJ2-3; TRBD2 is a possible D gene (5 bases). Trimming stripped 4 bases from V and 1 base from J, with 19 bases between. The length of the CDR3 is 17 residues. The germline V gene has CDR1 SGHRS and CDR2 YFSETQ. The chain's CDR3 is CASSRERVASGTDTQYF. The CDR3 DNA reads as TGCGCCAGCAGCCGTGAGAGGGTAGCCTCTGGCACAGATACGCAGTATTTT.

The rearrangement links TRBV5-1 to TRBJ2-3; 11 nucleotides align to TRBD1. The junction had 7 bases not matched to a gene; V was cut back by 4 bases and J by 0 bases. Germline CDR1 SGHRS, CDR2 YFSETQ. This CDR3 spans 17 amino acids. The CDR3 nucleotides read TGCGCCAGCAGCAAATACGGACAGGGGGCGAGCACAGATACGCAGTATTTT. Protein product: CASSKYGQGASTDTQYF. Full variable domain (remainder filled in from reference TRBV5-1 and TRBJ2-3): KAGVTQTPRYLIKTRGQQVTLSCSPISGHRSVSWYQQTPGQGLQFLFEYFSETQRNKGNFPGRFSGRQFSNSRSEMNVSTLELGDSALYLCASSKYGQGASTDTQYFGPGTRLTVL.